One TCR beta chain is described in this entry. Its antigen is undetermined. Germline assignment: CDR1 LNHNV and CDR2 YYDKDF (reference sequence). With 1 base removed from V and 5 bases from J, the gap between germline ends came to 14 bases. The CDR3 runs 15 residues. PCR involved 60 Vbeta and 13 Jbeta primers. Only in-frame clones appear in the TCRdb table, and some are missing; sequencing was by immunoSEQ multiplex PCR. The sample shows some 130,000 clones, 65% to 70% of them seen only once. The data originate from a study of cytomegalovirus exposure and HLA in healthy donors. Points from the study as a whole: Earlier analysis looked at TCR beta V segments, and most were productive about 90% or about 30% of the time.

The sequencing input was PBMCs. The TCR was taken from a human donor in good health. The chain recombines TRBV15 with TRBJ2-5, with D possibly TRBD1 on 6 matching bases. The CDR3: CATSRGASGVETQYF. For the CDR3, the DNA is TGTGCCACCAGCAGAGGGGCGTCAGGGGTGGAGACCCAGTACTTC.